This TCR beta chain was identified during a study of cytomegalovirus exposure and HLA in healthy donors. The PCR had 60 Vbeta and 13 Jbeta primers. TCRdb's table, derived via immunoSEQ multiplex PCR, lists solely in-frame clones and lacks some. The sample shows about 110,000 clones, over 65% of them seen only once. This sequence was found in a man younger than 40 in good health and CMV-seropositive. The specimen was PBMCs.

The CDR3 loop reads CASNTGNAAKNIQYF. In DNA form, the CDR3 reads TGTGCCAGCAATACAGGGAATGCGGCCAAAAACATTCAGTACTTC. V gene TRBV6-6 combines with J gene TRBJ2-4, with D perhaps TRBD1 (6 bases). The CDR3 contains 15 residues. Germline loops: CDR1 MNHNY, CDR2 SVGAGI (reference sequence). With 7 bases removed from V and 1 base from J, the gap between germline ends came to 14 bases.